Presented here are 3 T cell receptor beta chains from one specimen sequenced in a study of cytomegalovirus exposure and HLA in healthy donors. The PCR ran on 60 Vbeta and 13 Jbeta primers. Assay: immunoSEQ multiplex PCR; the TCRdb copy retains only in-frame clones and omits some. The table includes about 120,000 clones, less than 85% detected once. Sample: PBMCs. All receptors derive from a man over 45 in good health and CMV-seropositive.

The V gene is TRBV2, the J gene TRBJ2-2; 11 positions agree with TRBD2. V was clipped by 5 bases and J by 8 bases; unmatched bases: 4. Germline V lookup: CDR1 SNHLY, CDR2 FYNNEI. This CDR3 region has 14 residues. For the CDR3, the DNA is TGTGCCAGCAGTCCTCTAGCGGGGGGAGGGGAGCTGTTTTTT. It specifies CASSPLAGGGELFF.

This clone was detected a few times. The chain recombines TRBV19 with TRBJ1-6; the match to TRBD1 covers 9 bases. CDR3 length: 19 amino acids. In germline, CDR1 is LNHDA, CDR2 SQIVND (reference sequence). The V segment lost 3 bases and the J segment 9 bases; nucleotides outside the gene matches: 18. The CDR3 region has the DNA TGTGCCAGTAGTATCATAAAGGTTTCCCCGGGACAGGGTTTTTCACCCCTCCACTTT. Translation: CASSIIKVSPGQGFSPLHF.

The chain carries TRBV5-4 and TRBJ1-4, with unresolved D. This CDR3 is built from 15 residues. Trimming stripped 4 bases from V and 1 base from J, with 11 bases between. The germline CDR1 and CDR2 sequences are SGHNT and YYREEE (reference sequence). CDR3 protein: CASSPVGGTNEKLFF. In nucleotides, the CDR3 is TGTGCCAGCAGCCCGGTGGGAGGAACTAATGAAAAACTGTTTTTT.